Listed below are T cell receptor beta chains from one sample, sequenced in a study of blood T cell repertoires in COVID-19. TCRdb's copy holds only in-frame clones and misses some; the assay was immunoSEQ multiplex PCR. The profile shows several thousand clones, 80% to 85% of them singletons. The sequencing input was peripheral blood. These receptors were collected from a human donor in a cohort sampled during active COVID-19. Both conserved end residues are part of each CDR3. Each record gives: D gene, V gene, J gene, clone size, CDR3 protein, CDR3 DNA. The D gene is left open where the match is weak. Clone sizes are given selectively: once, few, many, or a class where the clone is expanded.

D gene: .; V gene: TRBV9; J gene: TRBJ1-5; clone size: once; CDR3 protein: CASSVAGGGQPQHF; CDR3 DNA: TGTGCCAGCAGCGTGGCGGGCGGGGGGCAGCCCCAGCATTTT
D gene: .; V gene: TRBV3-1/TRBV3-2; J gene: TRBJ1-2; clone size: .; CDR3 protein: CASSSGPAGEGGYTF; CDR3 DNA: TGTGCCAGCAGCTCCGGGCCAGCGGGAGAGGGAGGCTACACCTTC
D gene: .; V gene: TRBV2; J gene: TRBJ2-3; clone size: .; CDR3 protein: CASSEVEGDLMADTQYF; CDR3 DNA: TGTGCCAGCAGTGAAGTGGAAGGGGATTTGATGGCAGATACGCAGTATTTT
D gene: .; V gene: TRBV9; J gene: TRBJ2-7; clone size: .; CDR3 protein: CASSQGQGSYEQYF; CDR3 DNA: TGTGCCAGCAGCCAAGGTCAGGGATCCTACGAGCAGTACTTC
D gene: TRBD1; V gene: TRBV5-5; J gene: TRBJ1-2; clone size: .; CDR3 protein: CASSLGAGGSYGYTF; CDR3 DNA: TGTGCCAGCAGCTTAGGGGCAGGGGGAAGCTATGGCTACACCTTC
D gene: .; V gene: TRBV4-3; J gene: TRBJ1-2; clone size: .; CDR3 protein: CASSQEWGLNYGYTF; CDR3 DNA: TGCGCCAGCAGCCAAGAGTGGGGGCTCAACTATGGCTACACCTTC
D gene: .; V gene: TRBV4-3; J gene: TRBJ2-1; clone size: .; CDR3 protein: CASSQEGLSEAYNEQFF; CDR3 DNA: TGCGCCAGCAGCCAAGAAGGACTTTCGGAAGCCTACAATGAGCAGTTCTTC
D gene: .; V gene: TRBV15; J gene: TRBJ2-1; clone size: .; CDR3 protein: CATSRGGGSSYNEQFF; CDR3 DNA: TGTGCCACCAGCAGAGGTGGGGGGAGCTCCTACAATGAGCAGTTCTTC
D gene: TRBD1; V gene: TRBV29-1; J gene: TRBJ1-5; clone size: .; CDR3 protein: CSVGQVGNQPQHF; CDR3 DNA: TGCAGCGTCGGACAGGTTGGTAATCAGCCCCAGCATTTT
D gene: .; V gene: TRBV5-1; J gene: TRBJ2-7; clone size: .; CDR3 protein: CASSPDSLAYEQYF; CDR3 DNA: TGCGCCAGCAGCCCGGACTCGCTCGCGTACGAGCAGTACTTC
D gene: TRBD1; V gene: TRBV18; J gene: TRBJ1-6; clone size: few; CDR3 protein: CASSPGTGNSPLHF; CDR3 DNA: TGTGCCAGCTCACCCGGGACAGGGAATTCACCCCTCCACTTT
D gene: TRBD1; V gene: TRBV30; J gene: TRBJ2-5; clone size: few; CDR3 protein: CAWTVGQSETQYF; CDR3 DNA: TGTGCCTGGACAGTGGGACAGTCGGAGACCCAGTACTTC
D gene: .; V gene: TRBV7-9; J gene: TRBJ1-2; clone size: .; CDR3 protein: CASSRDRGYTF; CDR3 DNA: TGTGCCAGCAGCAGGGATCGTGGCTACACCTTC
D gene: .; V gene: TRBV2; J gene: TRBJ2-2; clone size: .; CDR3 protein: CASTTTNTGELFF; CDR3 DNA: TGTGCCAGCACGACAACGAACACCGGGGAGCTGTTTTTT
D gene: .; V gene: TRBV10-3; J gene: TRBJ1-2; clone size: .; CDR3 protein: CAISETPRDNHGYTF; CDR3 DNA: TGTGCCATCAGTGAGACTCCCCGGGACAACCATGGCTACACCTTC
D gene: TRBD1; V gene: TRBV4-3; J gene: TRBJ1-3; clone size: .; CDR3 protein: CASSQDARQGIFYTIYF; CDR3 DNA: TGCGCCAGCAGCCAAGATGCGAGACAGGGGATATTCTACACCATATATTTT
D gene: .; V gene: TRBV6-5; J gene: TRBJ1-6; clone size: .; CDR3 protein: CATSTGVGSPLHF; CDR3 DNA: TGTGCCACCTCTACCGGAGTGGGTTCACCCCTCCACTTT
D gene: TRBD2; V gene: TRBV5-1; J gene: TRBJ2-1; clone size: .; CDR3 protein: CASSLGGSGGSYPNEQFF; CDR3 DNA: TGCGCCAGCAGCTTGGGTGGTAGCGGGGGCTCATACCCCAATGAGCAGTTCTTC
D gene: TRBD1; V gene: TRBV9; J gene: TRBJ2-1; clone size: once; CDR3 protein: CASSVEDRGPGNEQFF; CDR3 DNA: TGTGCCAGCAGCGTAGAGGACAGGGGGCCGGGAAATGAGCAGTTCTTC
D gene: TRBD2; V gene: TRBV6-2/TRBV6-3; J gene: TRBJ2-1; clone size: .; CDR3 protein: CASSPILAGGPDEQFF; CDR3 DNA: TGTGCCAGCAGCCCTATCCTAGCGGGGGGGCCGGATGAGCAGTTCTTC
D gene: TRBD1; V gene: TRBV30; J gene: TRBJ1-5; clone size: few; CDR3 protein: CAWSIDRGNQPQHF; CDR3 DNA: TGTGCCTGGAGTATAGACAGGGGGAATCAGCCCCAGCATTTT
D gene: .; V gene: TRBV24-1; J gene: TRBJ2-3; clone size: .; CDR3 protein: CATQASTDTQYF; CDR3 DNA: TGTGCCACCCAAGCTAGCACAGATACGCAGTATTTT
D gene: .; V gene: TRBV12-3/TRBV12-4; J gene: TRBJ1-1; clone size: .; CDR3 protein: CASTPMGRTEAFF; CDR3 DNA: TGTGCCAGCACCCCCATGGGGCGCACTGAAGCTTTCTTT
D gene: TRBD1; V gene: TRBV25-1; J gene: TRBJ1-5; clone size: .; CDR3 protein: CASKGAGNQPQHF; CDR3 DNA: TGTGCCAGCAAGGGGGCAGGTAATCAGCCCCAGCATTTT
D gene: .; V gene: TRBV19; J gene: TRBJ2-1; clone size: .; CDR3 protein: CASSIVGRGNEQFF; CDR3 DNA: TGTGCCAGTAGTATAGTGGGTAGGGGGAATGAGCAGTTCTTC
D gene: .; V gene: TRBV12-3/TRBV12-4; J gene: TRBJ2-3; clone size: .; CDR3 protein: CASSDQRTDTQYF; CDR3 DNA: TGTGCCAGCAGTGATCAGAGGACAGATACGCAGTATTTT
D gene: TRBD1; V gene: TRBV29-1; J gene: TRBJ1-2; clone size: .; CDR3 protein: CSVYTGQGRDYGYTF; CDR3 DNA: TGCAGCGTTTACACGGGACAGGGGAGGGACTATGGCTACACCTTC
D gene: .; V gene: TRBV6-2/TRBV6-3; J gene: TRBJ2-2; clone size: .; CDR3 protein: CASSPPGHLNTGELFF; CDR3 DNA: TGTGCCAGCAGCCCCCCGGGACACTTAAACACCGGGGAGCTGTTTTTT
D gene: TRBD1; V gene: TRBV12-3/TRBV12-4; J gene: TRBJ2-5; clone size: .; CDR3 protein: CASSWDRETQYF; CDR3 DNA: TGTGCCAGCAGTTGGGACAGGGAGACCCAGTACTTC
D gene: .; V gene: TRBV28; J gene: TRBJ2-1; clone size: few; CDR3 protein: CASSPGQFNEQFF; CDR3 DNA: TGTGCCAGCAGTCCAGGACAGTTCAATGAGCAGTTCTTC
D gene: .; V gene: TRBV4-1; J gene: TRBJ1-5; clone size: .; CDR3 protein: CASSQERDQPQHF; CDR3 DNA: TGCGCCAGCAGCCAAGAGAGGGATCAGCCCCAGCATTTT
D gene: TRBD1; V gene: TRBV19; J gene: TRBJ2-7; clone size: .; CDR3 protein: CASSIGTGTYEQYF; CDR3 DNA: TGTGCCAGTAGTATCGGGACAGGGACGTACGAGCAGTACTTC
D gene: .; V gene: TRBV10-3; J gene: TRBJ1-3; clone size: .; CDR3 protein: CAISDGDSGNTIYF; CDR3 DNA: TGTGCCATCAGTGACGGTGACTCTGGAAACACCATATATTTT
D gene: TRBD1; V gene: TRBV9; J gene: TRBJ1-6; clone size: .; CDR3 protein: CASSPQTGPSYNSPLHF; CDR3 DNA: TGTGCCAGCAGCCCCCAGACAGGGCCCTCCTATAATTCACCCCTCCACTTT
D gene: .; V gene: TRBV30; J gene: TRBJ2-7; clone size: .; CDR3 protein: CAWAPAPRDSYEQYF; CDR3 DNA: TGTGCCTGGGCCCCCGCCCCCAGGGACTCCTACGAGCAGTACTTC
D gene: TRBD1; V gene: TRBV7-6; J gene: TRBJ2-7; clone size: .; CDR3 protein: CASSPETGKSYEQYF; CDR3 DNA: TGTGCCAGCAGCCCTGAGACAGGGAAATCCTACGAGCAGTACTTC
D gene: TRBD1; V gene: TRBV2; J gene: TRBJ1-2; clone size: .; CDR3 protein: CASSEAGQGASGYTF; CDR3 DNA: TGTGCCAGCAGTGAAGCGGGACAGGGGGCGAGTGGCTACACCTTC
D gene: .; V gene: TRBV18; J gene: TRBJ1-2; clone size: .; CDR3 protein: CASSQRDTEGGYTF; CDR3 DNA: TGTGCCAGCTCACAACGGGACACCGAGGGGGGCTACACCTTC
D gene: .; V gene: TRBV11-2; J gene: TRBJ2-7; clone size: .; CDR3 protein: CASSSIGQSYEQYF; CDR3 DNA: TGTGCCAGCAGCTCCATCGGACAATCCTACGAGCAGTACTTC
D gene: .; V gene: TRBV4-1; J gene: TRBJ1-1; clone size: .; CDR3 protein: CASSQDQSRVNTEAFF; CDR3 DNA: TGCGCCAGCAGCCAAGATCAGTCCAGGGTGAACACTGAAGCTTTCTTT
D gene: TRBD1; V gene: TRBV19; J gene: TRBJ1-1; clone size: .; CDR3 protein: CASGQGRLNTEAFF; CDR3 DNA: TGTGCCAGTGGACAGGGTAGATTGAACACTGAAGCTTTCTTT
D gene: .; V gene: TRBV2; J gene: TRBJ2-5; clone size: .; CDR3 protein: CASNLAQETQYF; CDR3 DNA: TGTGCCAGCAATCTAGCCCAAGAGACCCAGTACTTC